One and the same sample provided the 13 T cell receptor beta chains below, sequenced in a study of OX40 agonist ivuxolimab in advanced cancers. Clones were sequenced by immunoSEQ multiplex PCR, and TCRdb holds only the in-frame ones, with some missing. The sample contains fewer than 55,000 clones, about 89% of which appear only once. This specimen was CD4+ or CD8+ T cells sorted from blood, taken in a trial of the OX40 agonist ivuxolimab. The receptors shown here come from an adult with an advanced solid tumor such as melanoma, head and neck, liver or kidney cancer.

The J gene is TRBJ1-1, the V gene TRBV18, with TRBD1 matching over 9 bases. V shed 1 base and J 4 bases; nucleotides not matched to a gene: 1. This CDR3 contains 14 residues. From germline, CDR1 is KGHSH and CDR2 LQKENI. CDR3 coding DNA: TGTGCCAGCTCACCACAGACAGGGGGCACTGAAGCTTTCTTT. Residues: CASSPQTGGTEAFF.

The chain employs TRBV7-2 and TRBJ1-4; D unclear. This CDR3 comprises 17 residues. The germline V gene encodes CDR1 SGHTA and CDR2 FQGNSA. Trimming took 0 bases from V and 8 from J, leaving 19 bases between them. In DNA form, the CDR3 reads TGTGCCAGCAGCTTAGCGATGGTAGGGCGGATAAACGAAAAACTGTTTTTT. This codes for CASSLAMVGRINEKLFF. The full variable domain, in which reference TRBV7-2 and TRBJ1-4 provide the parts outside the CDR3, is GAGVSQSPSNKVTEKGKDVELRCDPISGHTALYWYRQSLGQGLEFLIYFQGNSAPDKSGLPSDRFSAERTGGSVSTLTIQRTQQEDSAVYLCASSLAMVGRINEKLFFGSGTQLSVL.

Only a few counts were recorded for this clone. The chain is built from TRBV7-9 and TRBJ2-1; TRBD2 matches 9 bases. V was pared by 3 bases and J by 2 bases, with 2 bases of the junction left unmatched. Germline V CDR1 and CDR2: SEHNR, FQNEAQ (reference sequence). The CDR3 runs 15 residues. The CDR3 nucleotides read TGTGCCAGCAGCTTTAGCGGGGGAACCTACAATGAGCAGTTCTTC. Protein: CASSFSGGTYNEQFF.

J is TRBJ1-6 and V is TRBV5-6; D remains ambiguous. V was trimmed by 2 bases and J by 4 bases, leaving 16 bases between them. Germline V gives CDR1 SGHDT, CDR2 YYEEEE. The CDR3 has 17 amino acids. CDR3 protein: CASSLVGQALYNSPLHF. The CDR3 DNA follows: TGTGCCAGCAGCTTAGTCGGTCAAGCTCTTTATAATTCACCCCTCCACTTT.

The chain joins TRBV2 to TRBJ2-4, with D perhaps TRBD1 (5 bases). CDR1 is SNHLY and CDR2 is FYNNEI in the germline V gene. The CDR3 length is 14 residues. Trimming left V 6 bases short and J 1 base short, with 10 bases between. CDR3 amino acids: CASRQALAKNIQYF. CDR3 sequence (DNA): TGTGCCAGCAGACAGGCCCTGGCCAAAAACATTCAGTACTTC.

This chain uses TRBV7-2 with TRBJ2-1; the D gene is possibly TRBD1 (5 bases). The V and J ends lost 5 bases and 2 bases respectively, with 13 bases between them. Germline V gives CDR1 SGHTA, CDR2 FQGNSA. The CDR3 is 15 residues long. CDR3: CASSTDIQPYNEQFF. The CDR3 DNA reads TGTGCCAGCAGCACGGACATCCAGCCCTACAATGAGCAGTTCTTC.

This CDR3 reads CASSPQTATSGANVLTF. The CDR3 coding sequence is TGTGCCAGCTCACCACAGACAGCAACCTCTGGGGCCAACGTCCTGACTTTC. The V and J genes are TRBV18 and TRBJ2-6, with TRBD1 as a possible D gene (5 bases). The CDR3 covers 17 residues. Trimming removed 1 base at V and 0 bases at J, with 10 bases between. Germline lookup yields CDR1 KGHSH and CDR2 LQKENI.

The count of this clone is one. V is TRBV5-4 and J is TRBJ2-5; 15 positions match TRBD2. The CDR3 runs 16 residues. Trimming cost V 4 bases and J 3 bases; bases outside gene matches: 4. In germline, CDR1 is SGHNT, CDR2 YYREEE (reference sequence). CDR3 residues: CASSGTSGRLEETQYF. CDR3 nucleotide sequence: TGTGCCAGCAGCGGGACTAGCGGGAGGCTTGAAGAGACCCAGTACTTC.

This sequence joins TRBV11-2 and TRBJ2-1; perhaps TRBD2 as D (5 bases). Per germline, CDR1 SGHAT and CDR2 FQNNGV. The CDR3 runs to 16 residues. Deletions cut 2 bases from V and 2 bases from J, with 13 bases between. The CDR3 nucleotides read TGTGCCAGCAGCTTAAGAATCAGCGGAACCTACAATGAGCAGTTCTTC. Translated: CASSLRISGTYNEQFF.

CDR3 nucleotide sequence: TGTGCCAGCAGTTACCGCGACAGTGCCAACTATGGCTACACCTTC. It translates to CASSYRDSANYGYTF. The chain joins TRBV6-5 to TRBJ1-2; possibly TRBD1 for D (5 bases). Between the trimmed V and J ends, which lost 2 bases and 2 bases, there was a span of 12 bases. In germline, CDR1 is MNHEY, CDR2 SVGAGI. This CDR3 spans 15 amino acids.

The V call is TRBV19, the J call TRBJ2-3; possibly TRBD1 for D (6 bases). CDR3 length: 13 amino acids. V lost 6 bases and J 2 bases, leaving 9 bases between the germline ends. CDR1 is LNHDA and CDR2 is SQIVND in the germline V gene (reference sequence). The CDR3 sequence: CASRGGYTDTQYF. CDR3 nucleotide sequence: TGTGCCAGTAGAGGGGGATACACAGATACGCAGTATTTT. The variable domain in full, completed from reference TRBV19 and TRBJ2-3, reads DGGITQSPKYLFRKEGQNVTLSCEQNLNHDAMYWYRQDPGQGLRLIYYSQIVNDFQKGDIAEGYSVSREKKESFPLTVTSAQKNPTAFYLCASRGGYTDTQYFGPGTRLTVL.

The rearrangement links TRBV18 to TRBJ2-3, with D uncertain. Germline CDR1 KGHSH, CDR2 LQKENI. The CDR3 is 15 amino acids. V was shortened by 3 bases and J by 0 bases, with 10 bases between the two germline ends. Here the CDR3 reads CASSPYLDSTDTQYF. The CDR3 nucleotides are TGTGCCAGCTCACCCTACTTAGACAGCACAGATACGCAGTATTTT.

The rearrangement joins TRBV28 to TRBJ1-1; a weak D match, TRBD1 (5 bases). The ends were cut back, 6 bases at V and 4 bases at J, with 15 bases in the middle. CDR1 and CDR2 (germline): MDHEN, SYDVKM. The CDR3 runs to 14 residues. The CDR3 DNA follows: TGTGCCAGCAGCCGCCGCGGGGCGTCCACTGAAGCTTTCTTT. This sequence encodes CASSRRGASTEAFF. The variable domain in full, completed from reference TRBV28 and TRBJ1-1, reads DVKVTQSSRYLVKRTGEKVFLECVQDMDHENMFWYRQDPGLGLRLIYFSYDVKMKEKGDIPEGYSVSREKKERFSLILESASTNQTSMYLCASSRRGASTEAFFGQGTRLTVV.